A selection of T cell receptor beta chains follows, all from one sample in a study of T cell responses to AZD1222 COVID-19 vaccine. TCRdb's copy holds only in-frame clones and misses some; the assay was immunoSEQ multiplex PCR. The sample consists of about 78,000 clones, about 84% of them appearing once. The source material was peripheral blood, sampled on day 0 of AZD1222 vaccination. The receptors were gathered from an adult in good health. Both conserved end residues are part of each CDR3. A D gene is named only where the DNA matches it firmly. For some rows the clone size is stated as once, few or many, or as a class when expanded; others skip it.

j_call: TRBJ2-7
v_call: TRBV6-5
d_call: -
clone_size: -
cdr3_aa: CASMVGGGYEQYF
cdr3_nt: TGTGCCAGTATGGTCGGGGGCGGTTACGAGCAGTACTTC

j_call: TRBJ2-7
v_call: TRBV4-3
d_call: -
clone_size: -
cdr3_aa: CASSQTWSTEQYF
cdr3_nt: TGCGCCAGCAGCCAGACTTGGAGTACCGAGCAGTACTTC

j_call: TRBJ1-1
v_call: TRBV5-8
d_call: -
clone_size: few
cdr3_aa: CASSPLQRNTEAFF
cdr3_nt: TGTGCCAGCAGCCCCTTACAGAGGAACACTGAAGCTTTCTTT

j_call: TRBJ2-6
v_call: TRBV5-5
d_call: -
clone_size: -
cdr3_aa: CASSPGHRAGVSGANVLTF
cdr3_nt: TGTGCCAGCAGTCCGGGACACCGGGCCGGGGTCTCTGGGGCCAACGTCCTGACTTTC

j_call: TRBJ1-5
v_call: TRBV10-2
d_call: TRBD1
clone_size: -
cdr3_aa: CASTGTDLWSNQPQHF
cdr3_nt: TGCGCCAGCACCGGGACAGACTTGTGGAGCAATCAGCCCCAGCATTTT

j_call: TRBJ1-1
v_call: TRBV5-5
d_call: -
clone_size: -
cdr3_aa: CASSLSTPTEAFF
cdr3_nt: TGTGCCAGCAGCTTGTCGACACCTACTGAAGCTTTCTTT

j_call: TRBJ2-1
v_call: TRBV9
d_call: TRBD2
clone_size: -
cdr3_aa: CASSATSGIRVEQFF
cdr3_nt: TGTGCCAGCAGCGCCACTAGCGGGATAAGGGTTGAGCAGTTCTTC

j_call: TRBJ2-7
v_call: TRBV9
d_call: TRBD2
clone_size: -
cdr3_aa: CASSPTSGVYEQYF
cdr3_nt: TGTGCCAGCAGCCCCACTAGCGGGGTCTACGAGCAGTACTTC

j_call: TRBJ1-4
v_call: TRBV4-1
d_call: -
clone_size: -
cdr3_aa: CASSMIATNEKLFF
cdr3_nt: TGCGCCAGCTCCATGATAGCAACTAATGAAAAACTGTTTTTT

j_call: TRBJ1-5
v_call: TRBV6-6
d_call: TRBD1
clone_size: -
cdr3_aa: CASSFTRGFDQPQHF
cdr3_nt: TGTGCCAGCAGTTTCACCAGGGGGTTCGATCAGCCCCAGCATTTT

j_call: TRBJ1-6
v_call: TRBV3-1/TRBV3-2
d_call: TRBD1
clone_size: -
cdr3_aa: CASSHYRQGAQSPLHF
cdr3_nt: TGTGCCAGCAGCCATTATCGACAGGGGGCGCAATCACCCCTCCACTTT

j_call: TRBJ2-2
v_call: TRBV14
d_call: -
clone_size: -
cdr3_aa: CASSQELDASNTGELFF
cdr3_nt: TGTGCCAGCAGCCAAGAATTGGACGCCTCGAACACCGGGGAGCTGTTTTTT

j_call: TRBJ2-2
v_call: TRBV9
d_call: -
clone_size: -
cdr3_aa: CASSIQLRGTGELFF
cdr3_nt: TGTGCCAGCAGCATCCAGCTACGGGGCACCGGGGAGCTGTTTTTT

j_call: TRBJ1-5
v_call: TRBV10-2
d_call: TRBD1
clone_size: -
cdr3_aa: CASRGTDFNQPQHF
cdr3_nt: TGCGCCAGCAGGGGGACAGACTTTAATCAGCCCCAGCATTTT

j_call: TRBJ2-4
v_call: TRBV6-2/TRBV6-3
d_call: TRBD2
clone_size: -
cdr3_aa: CASSYSDGGRAYIQYF
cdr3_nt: TGTGCCAGCAGTTACTCAGACGGCGGGAGGGCGTACATTCAGTACTTC

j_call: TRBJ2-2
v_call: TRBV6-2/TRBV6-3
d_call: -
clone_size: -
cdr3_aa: CASSSGQSLGELFF
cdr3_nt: TGTGCCAGCAGTTCCGGCCAAAGTTTGGGGGAGCTGTTTTTT

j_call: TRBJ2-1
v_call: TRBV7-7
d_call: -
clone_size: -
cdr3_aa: CASSLKAGSYNEQFF
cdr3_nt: TGTGCCAGCAGCTTAAAAGCAGGCTCCTACAATGAGCAGTTCTTC

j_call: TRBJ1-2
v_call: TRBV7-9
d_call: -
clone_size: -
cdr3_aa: CASSSADRDYGYTF
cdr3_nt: TGTGCCAGCAGCTCTGCCGACCGGGACTATGGCTACACCTTC

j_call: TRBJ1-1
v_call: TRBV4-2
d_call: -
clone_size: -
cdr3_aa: CASSQGASDTEAFF
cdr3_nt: TGTGCCAGCAGCCAGGGGGCGAGTGACACTGAAGCTTTCTTT

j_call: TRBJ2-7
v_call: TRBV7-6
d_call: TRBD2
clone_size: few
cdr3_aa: CASSLGLAGASYEQYF
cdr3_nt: TGTGCCAGCAGCTTAGGACTAGCGGGGGCCAGCTACGAGCAGTACTTC

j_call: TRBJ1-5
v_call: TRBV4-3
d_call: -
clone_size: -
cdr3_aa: CASSQDRASNQPQHF
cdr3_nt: TGCGCCAGCAGCCAAGACAGGGCCAGCAATCAGCCCCAGCATTTT

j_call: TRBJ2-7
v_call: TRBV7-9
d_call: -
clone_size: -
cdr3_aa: CASSFPGKPYEQYF
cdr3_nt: TGTGCCAGCAGCTTCCCCGGGAAACCCTACGAGCAGTACTTC

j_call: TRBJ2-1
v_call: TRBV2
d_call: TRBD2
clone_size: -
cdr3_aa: CASSEGSGRNNEQFF
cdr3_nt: TGTGCCAGCAGTGAGGGTAGCGGGAGAAACAATGAGCAGTTCTTC

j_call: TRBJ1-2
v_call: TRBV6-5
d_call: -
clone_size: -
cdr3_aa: CASSYSKGLNDGYTF
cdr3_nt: TGTGCCAGCAGTTACTCGAAGGGCCTTAATGATGGCTACACCTTC

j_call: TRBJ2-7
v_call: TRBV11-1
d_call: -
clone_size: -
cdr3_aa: CASSLALGGAYEQYF
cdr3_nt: TGTGCCAGCAGCTTAGCGCTCGGCGGAGCCTACGAGCAGTACTTC

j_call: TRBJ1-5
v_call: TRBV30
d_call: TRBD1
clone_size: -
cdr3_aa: CAWSGQGAYQPQHF
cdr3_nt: TGTGCCTGGAGTGGACAGGGGGCATATCAGCCCCAGCATTTT

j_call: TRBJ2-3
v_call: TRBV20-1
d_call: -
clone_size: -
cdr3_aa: CSAQHWDTQYF
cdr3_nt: TGCAGTGCTCAGCACTGGGATACGCAGTATTTT

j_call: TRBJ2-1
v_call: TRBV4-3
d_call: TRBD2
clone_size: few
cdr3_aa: CASSHRSGNEQFF
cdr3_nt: TGCGCCAGCAGCCACCGTAGCGGGAATGAGCAGTTCTTC

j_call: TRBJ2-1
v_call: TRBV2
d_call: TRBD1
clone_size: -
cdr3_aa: CASSADGQGFNEQFF
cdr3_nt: TGTGCCAGCAGTGCGGACGGACAGGGATTCAATGAGCAGTTCTTC

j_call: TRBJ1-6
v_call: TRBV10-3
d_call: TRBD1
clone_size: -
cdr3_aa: CAISLDRANNSPLHF
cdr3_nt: TGTGCCATCAGTCTGGACAGGGCAAATAATTCACCCCTCCACTTT

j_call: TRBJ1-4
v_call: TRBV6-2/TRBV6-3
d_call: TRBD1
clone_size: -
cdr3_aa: CASSYSWTGVEKLFF
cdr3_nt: TGTGCCAGCAGTTACTCGTGGACAGGGGTCGAAAAACTGTTTTTT

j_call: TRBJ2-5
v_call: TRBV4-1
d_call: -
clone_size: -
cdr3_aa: CASSQAGAQETQYF
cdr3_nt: TGCGCCAGCAGCCAGGCAGGGGCACAAGAGACCCAGTACTTC

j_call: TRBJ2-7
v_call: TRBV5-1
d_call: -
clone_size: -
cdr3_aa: CASRTNLGQTSYEQYF
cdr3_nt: TGCGCCAGCCGCACCAATCTCGGACAAACCAGCTACGAGCAGTACTTC

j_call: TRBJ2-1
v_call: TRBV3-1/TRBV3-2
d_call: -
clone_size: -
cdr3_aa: CASSLDYDSYNEQFF
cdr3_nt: TGTGCCAGCAGCCTCGACTACGACTCCTACAATGAGCAGTTCTTC

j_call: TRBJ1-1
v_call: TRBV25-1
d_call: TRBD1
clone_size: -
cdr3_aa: CASSEFGGQGTEAFF
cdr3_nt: TGTGCCAGCAGTGAATTTGGGGGACAGGGCACTGAAGCTTTCTTT

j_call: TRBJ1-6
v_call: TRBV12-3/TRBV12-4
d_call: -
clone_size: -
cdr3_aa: CASTNRNSPLHF
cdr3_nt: TGTGCCAGCACAAACCGGAATTCACCCCTCCACTTT

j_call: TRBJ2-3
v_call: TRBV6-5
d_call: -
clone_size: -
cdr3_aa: CASSFTSTASTDTQYF
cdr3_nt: TGTGCCAGCAGTTTCACCTCGACAGCTAGCACAGATACGCAGTATTTT

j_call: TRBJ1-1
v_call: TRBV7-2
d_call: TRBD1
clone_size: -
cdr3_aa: CASSWGQGGNTEAFF
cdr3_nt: TGTGCCAGCAGCTGGGGACAGGGTGGCAACACTGAAGCTTTCTTT

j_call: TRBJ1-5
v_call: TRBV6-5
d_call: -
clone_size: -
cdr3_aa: CASSLQGNNQPQHF
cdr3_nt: TGTGCCAGCAGTTTACAGGGAAACAATCAGCCCCAGCATTTT

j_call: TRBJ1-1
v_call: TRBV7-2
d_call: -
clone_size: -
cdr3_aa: CASSAQNKNTEAFF
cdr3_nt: TGTGCCAGCAGCGCACAGAACAAGAACACTGAAGCTTTCTTT

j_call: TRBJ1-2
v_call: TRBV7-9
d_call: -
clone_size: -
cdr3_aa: CASSLEGDVYTF
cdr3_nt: TGTGCCAGCAGCTTAGAGGGGGATGTCTACACCTTC

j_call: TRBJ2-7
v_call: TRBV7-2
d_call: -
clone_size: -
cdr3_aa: CASRLSYEQYF
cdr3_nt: TGTGCCAGCCGCCTGTCCTACGAGCAGTACTTC

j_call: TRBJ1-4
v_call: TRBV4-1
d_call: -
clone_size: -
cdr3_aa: CASSQDDRPGGEKLFF
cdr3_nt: TGCGCCAGCAGCCAGGACGACAGGCCCGGAGGGGAAAAACTGTTTTTT

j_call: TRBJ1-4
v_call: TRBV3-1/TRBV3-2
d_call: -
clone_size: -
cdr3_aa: CASSQGPGLATNEKLFF
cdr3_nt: TGTGCCAGCAGCCAAGGGCCCGGGCTTGCAACTAATGAAAAACTGTTTTTT

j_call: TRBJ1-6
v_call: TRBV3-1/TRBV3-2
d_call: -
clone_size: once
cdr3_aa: CASSQGQQNSPLHF
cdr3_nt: TGTGCCAGCAGCCAAGGACAGCAGAATTCACCCCTCCACTTT

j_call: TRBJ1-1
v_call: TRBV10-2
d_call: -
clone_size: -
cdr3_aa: CASSESSARNTEAFF
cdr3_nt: TGCGCCAGCAGTGAGTCTTCAGCCCGGAACACTGAAGCTTTCTTT

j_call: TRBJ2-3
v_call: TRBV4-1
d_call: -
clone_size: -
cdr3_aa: CASSTRQDTDTQYF
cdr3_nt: TGCGCCAGCAGCACCCGACAGGACACAGATACGCAGTATTTT

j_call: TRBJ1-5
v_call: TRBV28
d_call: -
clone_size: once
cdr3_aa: CASSWWVGVSSNQPQHF
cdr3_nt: TGTGCCAGCAGTTGGTGGGTGGGGGTATCTAGCAATCAGCCCCAGCATTTT

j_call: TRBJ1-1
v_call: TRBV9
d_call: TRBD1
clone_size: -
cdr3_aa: CASSADDRARTEAFF
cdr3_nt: TGTGCCAGCAGCGCAGATGACAGGGCTCGCACTGAAGCTTTCTTT

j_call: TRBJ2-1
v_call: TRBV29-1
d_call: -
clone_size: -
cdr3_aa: CSAGVAPLGDEQFF
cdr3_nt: TGCAGCGCGGGTGTAGCCCCCTTGGGGGATGAGCAGTTCTTC

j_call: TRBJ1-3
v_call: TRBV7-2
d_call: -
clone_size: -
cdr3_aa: CATGTLRGNTIYF
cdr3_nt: TGTGCCACAGGTACCCTTCGAGGAAACACCATATATTTT